The 6 T cell receptor beta chains below all came from one sample that was sequenced in a study. Using its own MiXCR run on the 5' RACE reads, TCRdb lists one record per CDR3 protein. The sample records approximately 60,000 distinct CDR3 sequences, around 28% being singletons. Sequences were obtained from tumor-infiltrating memory CD4+ T cells sorted from the breast tumor. Subset indicated: memory CD4+ T cells, CD4+CD45RO+CD25-. The receptors originated from a female donor with breast cancer.

This clonotype was counted a few times. The chain carries TRBV5-1 and TRBJ1-5; no reliable D call. The V end lost 0 bases, the J end lost 7 bases, and 8 bases lay between the germline ends. Germline lookup yields CDR1 SGHRS and CDR2 YFSETQ. The CDR3 runs 13 residues. The CDR3 loop is CASSLGVGQPQHF. In DNA, the CDR3 is TGCGCCAGCAGCTTGGGGGTAGGACAGCCCCAGCATTTT.

This chain joins TRBV24-1 and TRBJ2-1; D ambiguous. Between the trimmed V and J ends, which lost 10 bases and 7 bases, there was a span of 10 bases. The CDR3 is 11 amino acids. CDR1 is KGHDR, CDR2 SFDVKD, per germline. CDR3 region: CATTKDNEQFF. In DNA, the CDR3 is TGTGCCACTACAAAGGATAATGAGCAGTTCTTC.

V and J are TRBV11-2 and TRBJ2-5; D may be TRBD2 (7 bases). V was shortened by 5 bases and J by 5 bases, with 12 bases between the two germline ends. Germline-derived CDR1 and CDR2 are SGHAT and FQNNGV. The CDR3 consists of 13 residues. The CDR3 is CASSQQGGETQYF. Written as DNA, the CDR3 is TGTGCCAGCAGCCAACAGGGAGGGGAGACCCAGTACTTC.

This rearrangement joins TRBV20-1 to TRBJ1-2; D not resolved. Germline loops: CDR1 DFQATT, CDR2 SNEGSKA (reference sequence). The CDR3 loop spans 15 amino acids. V dropped 1 base and J dropped 3 bases, with 15 bases sitting between them. The CDR3 DNA is TGCAGTGCTAGAGCTCCTGGAGGGCACGACTATGGCTACACCTTC. Residues: CSARAPGGHDYGYTF.

The chain uses TRBV5-1 and TRBJ1-1; D ambiguous. Trimming left V 1 base short and J 3 bases short, with 10 bases between. Germline V gives CDR1 SGHRS, CDR2 YFSETQ. The CDR3 loop spans 14 amino acids. CDR3 sequence: CASSLRVGDTEAFF. The CDR3, as DNA: TGCGCCAGCAGCTTGCGGGTCGGCGACACTGAAGCTTTCTTT.

This clonotype has only a few counts. The rearrangement uses TRBV6-2 or TRBV6-3 and TRBJ1-4; D is unclear. The germline V and J ends were trimmed by 5 bases and 1 base, with 5 bases remaining between them. The CDR3 extends over 13 amino acids. Germline V gene lookup returns CDR1 MNHEY and CDR2 SVGEGT. In DNA form, the CDR3 reads TGTGCCAGCAGTCCGCGAACTAATGAAAAACTGTTTTTT. Its translation is CASSPRTNEKLFF.